The 32 T cell receptor beta chains below come from one sample, sequenced in a study of blood T cell repertoires in COVID-19. TCRdb's table, derived via immunoSEQ multiplex PCR, lists solely in-frame clones and lacks some. The sample consists of more than 250,000 clones, roughly 86% of them appearing once. The sequenced sample consisted of PBMCs or T cells enriched from blood (not recorded which). Receptors were obtained from a woman between 18 and 29 years old who had recovered from COVID-19.

With respect to this clone: The sample has other DNA sequences that encode this CDR3 too. V is TRBV5-4 and J is TRBJ2-3; D not certain. The CDR3 covers 15 residues. The V gene lost 0 bases and the J gene lost 0 bases, with 8 bases spanning the gap. Germline V gives CDR1 SGHNT, CDR2 YYREEE (reference sequence). CDR3 DNA: TGTGCCAGCAGCTTGGATAGTGTTAGCACAGATACGCAGTATTTT. It translates to CASSLDSVSTDTQYF.

This sequence joins TRBV10-1 and TRBJ1-1; D unresolved. With 3 bases removed from V and 3 bases from J, the gap between germline ends came to 5 bases. The V gene's germline CDR1 is WNHNN and CDR2 SYGVQD (reference sequence). CDR3 length: 12 amino acids. Here the CDR3 reads CASSDTDTEAFF. The CDR3 DNA reads as TGCGCCAGCAGTGATACGGACACTGAAGCTTTCTTT.

Notes on this clone: This CDR3 is also generated by other DNA sequences in the sample. V usage is TRBV11-3 and J usage is TRBJ2-3; a weak D match, TRBD1 (5 bases). Germline V CDR1 and CDR2: SGHNT, YENEEA. Between the trimmed V and J ends, which lost 5 bases and 0 bases, there was a span of 9 bases. The CDR3 loop spans 14 amino acids. CDR3 protein: CASSLGASTDTQYF. CDR3 nucleotides: TGTGCCAGCAGCCTAGGGGCTAGCACAGATACGCAGTATTTT.

The DNA of the CDR3 is TGTGCCAGACAGCTTCAACCGAACACCGGGGAGCTGTTTTTT. This sequence encodes CARQLQPNTGELFF. The V and J genes are TRBV2 and TRBJ2-2; D gene uncertain. This CDR3 has 14 residues. Per the germline V gene, CDR1 is SNHLY and CDR2 is FYNNEI. Trimming left V 9 bases short and J 0 bases short, with 11 bases between.

This sequence joins TRBV4-1 and TRBJ2-2, with 15 bases identical to TRBD2. V gave up 1 base and J gave up 5 bases; unmatched junction bases: 14. The CDR3 extends over 21 amino acids. Germline V gene sequence: CDR1 MGHRA, CDR2 YSYEKL. The CDR3 nucleotides read TGCGCCAGCAGCCAAGTCGTTTCCGGACTAGCGGGAGGGAAAGGGACCGGGGAGCTGTTTTTT. It yields the protein CASSQVVSGLAGGKGTGELFF.

The genes are TRBV5-3 and TRBJ1-1; D is undetermined. TRBV5-3 is filed as an ORF, its function uncertain. The V gene lost 6 bases and the J gene lost 3 bases, with 9 bases spanning the gap. This CDR3 is built from 12 residues. CDR3 region: CARNGVDTEAFF. For the CDR3, the DNA is TGTGCCAGAAATGGAGTGGACACTGAAGCTTTCTTT.

The rearrangement joins TRBV7-2 to TRBJ2-3; TRBD2 is a possible D gene (6 bases). Germline loops: CDR1 SGHTA, CDR2 FQGNSA. The CDR3 spans 15 residues. Trimming pared 3 bases from V and 0 bases from J, leaving 10 bases between. The CDR3 DNA follows: TGTGCCAGCAGCTTCCCGGGACTGAGCACAGATACGCAGTATTTT. It encodes CASSFPGLSTDTQYF. The full variable domain, rest sourced from reference TRBV7-2 and TRBJ2-3, is GAGVSQSPSNKVTEKGKDVELRCDPISGHTALYWYRQSLGQGLEFLIYFQGNSAPDKSGLPSDRFSAERTGGSVSTLTIQRTQQEDSAVYLCASSFPGLSTDTQYFGPGTRLTVL.

Here the CDR3 reads CASSVAGGPMGEQYF. The CDR3 DNA sequence: TGTGCCAGCAGCGTAGCGGGAGGGCCGATGGGAGAGCAGTACTTC. V usage is TRBV9 and J usage is TRBJ2-7; 8 nucleotides align to TRBD2. The CDR3 is made up of 15 amino acids. Trimming cost V 0 bases and J 7 bases; bases outside gene matches: 9. CDR1 and CDR2 from the germline V gene are SGDLS and YYNGEE. Full variable domain (missing parts from reference TRBV9 and TRBJ2-7): DSGVTQTPKHLITATGQRVTLRCSPRSGDLSVYWYQQSLDQGLQFLIQYYNGEERAKGNILERFSAQQFPDLHSELNLSSLELGDSALYFCASSVAGGPMGEQYFGPGTRLTVT.

The rearrangement uses TRBV12-3 or TRBV12-4 and TRBJ1-1; unclear D gene. This CDR3 has 12 amino acids. Trimming pared 5 bases from V and 7 bases from J, leaving 11 bases between. Here the CDR3 reads CASSPPGIEAFF. In nucleotides, the CDR3 is TGTGCCAGCAGTCCCCCTGGCATTGAAGCTTTCTTT.

This clone was counted a single time. The chain combines TRBV6-5 with TRBJ2-1; 10 bases match TRBD1. With 6 bases clipped from V and 5 bases from J, the junction kept 7 bases outside the gene matches. Per germline, CDR1 MNHEY and CDR2 SVGAGI. The CDR3 length is 15 residues. DNA of the CDR3: TGTGCCAGCAGCAGACAGGGGGCATGGGACAATGAGCAGTTCTTC. The encoded protein is CASSRQGAWDNEQFF.

The chain uses TRBV6-5 and TRBJ2-2; TRBD2 is a possible D gene (5 bases). CDR1 MNHEY and CDR2 SVGAGI come from the germline V gene. Between the trimmed V and J ends, which lost 7 bases and 3 bases, there was a span of 12 bases. The CDR3 has 14 residues. DNA of the CDR3: TGTGCCAGCAAATACCAGCGGTACACCGGGGAGCTGTTTTTT. Amino acids: CASKYQRYTGELFF.

The chain uses TRBV7-6 and TRBJ1-2; D is undetermined. V was shortened by 5 bases and J by 4 bases, with 8 bases between the two germline ends. CDR1 is SGHVS and CDR2 is FNYEAQ in the germline V gene. The CDR3 length is 12 residues. Written as DNA, the CDR3 is TGTGCCAGCAGCGGCGGGTTCTATGGCTACACCTTC. It codes for CASSGGFYGYTF.

The chain links TRBV30 to TRBJ2-7; 9 bases line up with TRBD1. J lost 2 bases, V lost 0 bases, and 2 bases had no gene match. The CDR3 length is 14 residues. Germline V gene lookup returns CDR1 GTSNPN and CDR2 SVGIG (reference sequence). CDR3 sequence reads: CAWSVGTGPYEQYF. The CDR3 DNA follows: TGTGCCTGGAGTGTAGGGACAGGGCCCTACGAGCAGTACTTC.

This clone has just one count. This chain connects TRBV7-3 to TRBJ2-7, with 8 bases lining up with TRBD1. From germline, CDR1 is SGHTA and CDR2 FQGTGA. Trimming took 5 bases from V and 0 from J; bases not matched to a gene: 6. The CDR3 extends over 15 amino acids. CDR3 residues: CASSHGQGDSYEQYF. In DNA form, the CDR3 reads TGTGCCAGCAGCCACGGACAGGGTGACTCCTACGAGCAGTACTTC.

The chain uses TRBV24-1 and TRBJ2-1; the D gene is possibly TRBD2 (5 bases). Germline V gene sequence: CDR1 KGHDR, CDR2 SFDVKD. V was pared by 3 bases and J by 0 bases, with 11 bases between. CDR3 length: 16 residues. CDR3 nucleotide sequence: TGTGCCACCAGTGATACGACGGGAAGCTCCTACAATGAGCAGTTCTTC. Residues: CATSDTTGSSYNEQFF.

This chain uses TRBV7-8 with TRBJ2-7, with 10 bases identical to TRBD2. Trimming took 5 bases from V and 0 from J; bases not matched to a gene: 4. The germline CDR1 and CDR2 sequences are SGHVS and FQNEAQ. There are 15 residues in the CDR3. Here the CDR3 DNA reads TGTGCCAGCAGCAGTAGCGGGGGGCGCTCCTACGAGCAGTACTTC. Translation gives CASSSSGGRSYEQYF.

This chain uses TRBV6-1 with TRBJ2-3, with 8 positions matching TRBD1. This CDR3 spans 18 amino acids. After removal of 0 bases from V and 0 bases from J, the junction contained 8 bases not matched to a gene. The V gene's germline CDR1 is MNHNS and CDR2 SASEGT. The CDR3 sequence is CASSEAWTGPLSTDTQYF. As DNA, the CDR3 is TGTGCCAGCAGTGAAGCTTGGACAGGGCCCCTAAGCACAGATACGCAGTATTTT.

The chain recombines TRBV11-2 with TRBJ2-7; 7 bases agree with TRBD2. Germline CDR1 SGHAT, CDR2 FQNNGV. The CDR3 loop spans 14 amino acids. V was clipped by 5 bases and J by 4 bases; unmatched bases: 8. The CDR3 sequence is CASSARGGFYEQYF. CDR3 nucleotides: TGTGCCAGCAGCGCCCGCGGGGGATTTTACGAGCAGTACTTC.

The chain combines TRBV30 with TRBJ2-5, with 14 bases fitting TRBD2. This CDR3 has 17 residues. In germline, CDR1 is GTSNPN, CDR2 SVGIG (reference sequence). V trimming: 0 bases; J trimming: 1 base; junction bases outside the gene matches: 4. In DNA form, the CDR3 reads TGTGCCTGGAGTGTAAGCGGGACTAGCGGGGGCCAAGAGACCCAGTACTTC. It codes for CAWSVSGTSGGQETQYF.

The chain recombines TRBV4-2 with TRBJ1-3; tentatively, D is TRBD1 (5 bases). Germline V CDR1 and CDR2: LGHNA, YNFKEQ. The V and J ends lost 1 base and 4 bases respectively, with 14 bases between them. The CDR3 has 16 amino acids. The CDR3 protein is CASSQVQTGAGNTIYF. The CDR3 DNA follows: TGTGCCAGCAGCCAAGTTCAAACAGGAGCAGGAAACACCATATATTTT.

The V gene is TRBV5-4, the J gene TRBJ2-2, with TRBD1 as a possible D gene (6 bases). CDR1 and CDR2 from the germline V gene are SGHNT and YYREEE (reference sequence). Trimming pared 2 bases from V and 7 bases from J, leaving 15 bases between. This CDR3 has 15 residues. The CDR3: CASSFNREGVGELFF. In DNA form, the CDR3 reads TGTGCCAGCAGCTTTAACAGGGAAGGGGTCGGGGAGCTGTTTTTT.

The V and J genes are TRBV28 and TRBJ1-5; no reliable D call. CDR1 MDHEN and CDR2 SYDVKM come from the germline V gene. V was pared by 6 bases and J by 6 bases, with 9 bases between. CDR3 size: 12 residues. In DNA, the CDR3 is TGTGCCAGCAGCTTACTCGGTCAGCCCCAGCATTTT. Its protein product is CASSLLGQPQHF. The variable domain in full, with the rest retrieved from reference TRBV28 and TRBJ1-5, is DVKVTQSSRYLVKRTGEKVFLECVQDMDHENMFWYRQDPGLGLRLIYFSYDVKMKEKGDIPEGYSVSREKKERFSLILESASTNQTSMYLCASSLLGQPQHFGDGTRLSIL.

The rearrangement uses TRBV9 and TRBJ2-5, with a weak D call TRBD2 (5 bases). This CDR3 comprises 16 residues. Per the germline V gene, CDR1 is SGDLS and CDR2 is YYNGEE. Trimming shortened V by 4 bases and J by 9 bases, and 25 bases separated the two germline ends. The CDR3 bases are TGTGCCAGCAGCCACCGGGCCGTCGAGCCGGCAGCGGCCCAGTACTTC. Translated: CASSHRAVEPAAAQYF.

This clone showed up just once. The V and J genes are TRBV30 and TRBJ1-1; TRBD1 aligns across 10 bases. Germline V gene sequence: CDR1 GTSNPN, CDR2 SVGIG (reference sequence). This CDR3 has 18 amino acids. Trimming cost V 5 bases and J 0 bases; bases outside gene matches: 15. The CDR3 spells CAWVTGTGVWGMNTEAFF. The CDR3 DNA sequence: TGTGCCTGGGTTACCGGGACAGGGGTTTGGGGGATGAACACTGAAGCTTTCTTT.

The chain has TRBV6-6 and TRBJ2-5; D unclear. Germline V CDR1 and CDR2: MNHNY, SVGAGI (reference sequence). This CDR3 has 12 residues. V was pared by 0 bases and J by 5 bases, with 4 bases between. CDR3 sequence reads: CASSYSRETQYF. For the CDR3, the DNA is TGTGCCAGCAGTTACTCCCGGGAGACCCAGTACTTC.

V usage is TRBV4-1 and J usage is TRBJ1-4, with D possibly being TRBD1 (6 bases). Germline CDR1 MGHRA, CDR2 YSYEKL. The CDR3 covers 15 residues. The germline V and J ends were trimmed by 4 bases and 3 bases, with 12 bases remaining between them. This CDR3 is CASSRGGLANEKLFF. CDR3 nucleotide sequence: TGCGCCAGCAGCCGCGGGGGGCTGGCTAATGAAAAACTGTTTTTT.

The J gene is TRBJ2-2, the V gene TRBV5-1, with a tentative D call TRBD2 (6 bases). The CDR3 has 17 amino acids. The germline CDR1 and CDR2 sequences are SGHRS and YFSETQ. Trimming stripped 6 bases from V and 1 base from J, with 19 bases between. CDR3 bases: TGCGCCAGCATCGAGACGGCCGGGACTCTGAACACCGGGGAGCTGTTTTTT. This encodes CASIETAGTLNTGELFF.

The CDR3: CASRDRVAYTEAFF. The CDR3 bases are TGTGCCAGCCGAGACAGGGTTGCGTACACTGAAGCTTTCTTT. This rearrangement joins TRBV18 to TRBJ1-1; 7 bases fit TRBD1. This CDR3 spans 14 amino acids. Germline loops: CDR1 KGHSH, CDR2 LQKENI. V shed 8 bases, J shed 3 bases, and the junction held 9 bases outside the gene matches.

The chain is built from TRBV2 and TRBJ1-5; 8 bases line up with TRBD1. V trimming: 6 bases; J trimming: 2 bases; junction bases outside the gene matches: 6. This CDR3 has 15 residues. CDR1 and CDR2 (germline): SNHLY, FYNNEI. The CDR3 sequence is CASRTVTGGNQPQHF. CDR3 sequence (DNA): TGTGCCAGCAGGACCGTGACAGGGGGCAATCAGCCCCAGCATTTT. Full variable domain (missing parts from reference TRBV2 and TRBJ1-5): EPEVTQTPSHQVTQMGQEVILRCVPISNHLYFYWYRQILGQKVEFLVSFYNNEISEKSEIFDDQFSVERPDGSNFTLKIRSTKLEDSAMYFCASRTVTGGNQPQHFGDGTRLSIL.

This clone was counted a single time. The V and J genes are TRBV14 and TRBJ2-1; 14 nucleotides align to TRBD2. Germline V lookup: CDR1 SGHDN, CDR2 FVKESK. The length of the CDR3 is 16 residues. The V and J ends lost 4 bases and 8 bases, in that order; junction bases with no gene match: 7. CDR3 amino acids: CASSPRLAGGRHEQFF. The DNA of the CDR3 is TGTGCCAGCAGCCCCCGACTAGCGGGAGGGCGGCATGAGCAGTTCTTC.

The chain employs TRBV3-1 (or the pseudogene TRBV3-2) and TRBJ1-3, with 9 bases that match TRBD1. After removal of 0 bases from V and 7 bases from J, the junction contained 4 bases not matched to a gene. Germline loops: CDR1 LGHDT, CDR2 YNNKEL (reference sequence). CDR3 length: 15 residues. As DNA, the CDR3 is TGTGCCAGCAGCCAAGATGAGACAGGGGGGAACACCATATATTTT. Translation: CASSQDETGGNTIYF.

J is TRBJ2-7 and V is TRBV10-3; 10 nucleotides line up with TRBD2. In germline, CDR1 is ENHRY, CDR2 SYGVKD. V gave up 6 bases and J gave up 4 bases; unmatched junction bases: 6. The CDR3 extends over 14 amino acids. In nucleotides, the CDR3 is TGTGCCATCAGGCTAGCGGGGGAGAGTTACGAGCAGTACTTC. This gives the protein CAIRLAGESYEQYF.